This TCR beta chain was recovered during a study of glioma-infiltrating T cells after dendritic cell vaccination. The overall study: Patients had newly diagnosed or recurrent glioblastoma and received dendritic cell vaccines. Monocyte-derived dendritic cells, cultured less than 9 days with IL-4 and GM-CSF, were pulsed with autologous tumor lysate. Between about 2003 and 2013, patients got autologous tumor lysate-pulsed dendritic cell vaccines.

Input was approximately 1.8 ug genomic DNA, or all available if less. TCRdb's table, derived via immunoSEQ multiplex PCR, lists solely in-frame clones and lacks some. Among 65,000 to 80,000 clones listed, about nine tenths were seen once. Germline V gene lookup returns CDR1 MNHEY and CDR2 SVGAGI. This CDR3 is 13 amino acids long. Trimming cost V 6 bases and J 8 bases, with 16 bases left between them. Time point specified: after dendritic cell vaccination, including at tumor progression/relapse. Material: blood, obtained after dendritic cell vaccination. The chain joins TRBV6-5 to TRBJ1-2, with D possibly being TRBD1 (5 bases). The sequence was obtained from a human donor with glioblastoma. The CDR3 DNA is TGTGCCAGCAGCCCTGGGGCAACCCAGGGCTACACCTTC. Its protein is CASSPGATQGYTF.